The subject of this entry is one TCR beta chain. This clonotype was counted at least ten times. Its antigen remains undetermined. No much larger clone exists at a distance of one base, and base qualities are not known. The germline ends are 10 bases apart after V is trimmed by 4 bases and J by 9 bases. CDR1 is given as SGHNT and CDR2 as YENEEA, both from the germline V gene. The cysteine opens and the phenylalanine closes a CDR3 of 13 amino acids. Kept here is only the CDR3 DNA, which spans 39 bases and is read in frame from base 1. These data come from a study of early T cells in non-severe SARS-CoV-2 infection (dated by TCRdb to the early 2020s). Regarding the complete study: TCR sequencing used bulk RNA from unsorted whole blood, so alpha and beta chains could not be paired. Results the study describes overall, beyond this receptor: Matching against VDJdb was skewed toward anti-spike CD8 responses, likely underestimated virus-specific expansions, and missed private and CD4 specificities.

The library was obtained by 5' RACE. Sequencing was performed on a NextSeq 500. The TCR library protocol attached unique molecular identifiers to individual cDNA molecules to correct for sequencing error and PCR bias. Both TCR alpha and beta chains were sequenced, and tight co-correlation was observed between alpha and beta sequence abundances in each sample. The authors processed their data as follows. Decombinator V4 was used to annotate the V gene, J gene and CDR3 of the TCR sequences. Expanded TCRs were defined as changing significantly between any two time points under a Poisson model with p below 0.0001. TCR abundances were normalised to the total number of TCRs sequenced in each sample and reported as counts per million. TRAV1-2 paired with TRAJ12, TRAJ20 or TRAJ33 defined MAIT TCRs, while TRAV10 paired with TRAJ18 defined iNKT TCRs. VDJdb, accessed 1 November 2021, was searched for CMV, EBV and SARS-CoV-2 annotated TCRs, excluding TCRs annotated for multiple antigens. The raw public data were reprocessed by TCRdb itself: fastp quality trimming at Q25, MiXCR clonotype calling, in-frame beta chains only. Each CDR3 protein gets just one entry, which takes the most common genes and DNA from the rows behind it. These V and J calls are TCRdb output, not the study's own analysis. The sample table contains around 83,000 distinct CDR3 sequences; only one count was recorded for about an eighth of them. The ten largest clones capture roughly 4.5% of the sample.

The study was a case-control design nested within a healthcare worker cohort in London, UK, with weekly nasopharyngeal swab PCR tests and blood sampling. Healthcare workers were recruited between 23 and 31 March 2020, during the week of the UK lockdown, and were followed weekly for up to about 15 weeks. The sample consisted of whole blood, taken at baseline. The chain uses TRBV11-3 and TRBJ1-6; the D gene assignment is ambiguous. The sequence was obtained from an adult who was a healthcare worker with PCR-confirmed SARS-CoV-2 infection or an uninfected control (not recorded which). In nucleotide form, the sequence is TGTGCCAGCAGCTCCTCCTGGGGTTCACCCCTCCACTTT. It specifies CASSSSWGSPLHF.